This entry features one T cell receptor (beta chain) sequence. What it binds is not known. These data belong to a study of T-cell memory formation after mild COVID-19. Findings of the study overall: Some clones that responded turned up in pre-infection memory, which suggests that cross-reactive memory joined in.

One entry per CDR3 protein, called by TCRdb with MiXCR from the 5' RACE reads. The sample has a few hundred thousand distinct CDR3 sequences, around 16% seen once. Germline lookup yields CDR1 DFQATT and CDR2 SNEGSKA (reference sequence). The CDR3 sequence is 16 residues long. The germline V and J ends were trimmed by 0 bases and 0 bases, with 12 bases remaining between them. The sequenced material came from PBMCs or a T cell subset sorted from them (not recorded which). The receptor was derived from a man aged 18-30 years who had mild COVID-19 (a few samples of this study predate the infection). Cell type and time point are not known. The chain is built from TRBV20-1 and TRBJ2-4, with D perhaps TRBD1 or TRBD2 (5 bases each). CDR3 amino acids: CSARDLGGLAKNIQYF. The CDR3 region has the DNA TGCAGTGCTAGAGATCTTGGGGGTCTAGCCAAAAACATTCAGTACTTC.